Listed here are 5 T cell receptor beta chains from one sample, sequenced in a study of cytomegalovirus exposure and HLA in healthy donors. Primers for the PCR totalled 60 Vbeta and 13 Jbeta. The assay was immunoSEQ multiplex PCR, and TCRdb's table has in-frame clones only and misses some. The sample lists roughly 120,000 clones, 75% to 90% occurring once. The sequencing input was PBMCs. The receptor source for this set is a man aged 30 to 45 in good health and CMV-seronegative.

This clone has a single count. Relative to the germline gene, one junction end is altered; a read error may explain this. This chain joins TRBV13 and TRBJ2-7; TRBD1 aligns across 10 bases. CDR1 PRHDT and CDR2 FYEKMQ come from the germline V gene (reference sequence). The length of the CDR3 is 15 residues. The DNA of the CDR3 is TGTGCCAGCAGTTTAGACCGGGACAGGGGCCACGAGCAGTACTTC. This codes for CASSLDRDRGHEQYF.

This chain uses TRBV30 with TRBJ2-5; 8 bases line up with TRBD1. The J segment lost 5 bases and the V segment lost 5 bases, leaving 4 bases of the junction unmatched. The CDR3 is made up of 12 amino acids. CDR1 is GTSNPN and CDR2 is SVGIG in the germline V gene (reference sequence). This CDR3 is CAWDRGGETQYF. In DNA form, the CDR3 reads TGTGCCTGGGACAGGGGCGGTGAGACCCAGTACTTC.

The chain links TRBV19 to TRBJ2-7; TRBD2 matches at 8 bases. Germline V gives CDR1 LNHDA, CDR2 SQIVND (reference sequence). Unmatched junction bases numbered 13, after V lost 8 bases and J lost 4 bases. The CDR3 covers 15 residues. The CDR3 nucleotides read TGTGCCAGTCAATCCGAGCGGGGGAGTAAGTACGAGCAGTACTTC. Amino acid sequence: CASQSERGSKYEQYF.

This chain joins TRBV10-3 and TRBJ2-2; no clear D. Germline V gene lookup returns CDR1 ENHRY and CDR2 SYGVKD. Trimming stripped 4 bases from V and 1 base from J, with 10 bases between. The CDR3 contains 15 residues. The CDR3 protein is CAISVGRENTGELFF. In nucleotides, the CDR3 is TGTGCCATCAGTGTTGGTCGCGAGAACACCGGGGAGCTGTTTTTT.

This clone was seen a single time. Written as DNA, the CDR3 is TGCAGCGTTGAGTCAGGGGAAATGGGGGCCAACGTCCTGACTTTC. This gives the protein CSVESGEMGANVLTF. The rearrangement joins TRBV29-1 to TRBJ2-6; TRBD1 is a possible D gene (6 bases). The CDR3 has 15 amino acids. Germline CDR1 reads SQVTM; CDR2 reads ANQGSEA. The germline V and J ends were trimmed by 3 bases and 4 bases, with 13 bases remaining between them.